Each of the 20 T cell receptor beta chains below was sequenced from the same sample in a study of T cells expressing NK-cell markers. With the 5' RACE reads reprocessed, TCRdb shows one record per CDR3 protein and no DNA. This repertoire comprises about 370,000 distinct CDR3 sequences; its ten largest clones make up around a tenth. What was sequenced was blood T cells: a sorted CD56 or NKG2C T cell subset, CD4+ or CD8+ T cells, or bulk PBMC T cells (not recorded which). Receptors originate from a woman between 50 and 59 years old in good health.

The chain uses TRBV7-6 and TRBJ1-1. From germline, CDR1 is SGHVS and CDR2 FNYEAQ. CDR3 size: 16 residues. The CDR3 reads CASSLEAGSLNTEAFF.

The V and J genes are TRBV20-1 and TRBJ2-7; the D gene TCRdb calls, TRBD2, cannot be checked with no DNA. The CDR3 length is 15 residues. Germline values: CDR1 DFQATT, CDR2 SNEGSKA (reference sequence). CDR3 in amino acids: CSARDRSGRLYEQYF.

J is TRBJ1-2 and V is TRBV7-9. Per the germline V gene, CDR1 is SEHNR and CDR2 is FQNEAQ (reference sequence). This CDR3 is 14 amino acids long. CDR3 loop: CASSLGAGHYGYTF.

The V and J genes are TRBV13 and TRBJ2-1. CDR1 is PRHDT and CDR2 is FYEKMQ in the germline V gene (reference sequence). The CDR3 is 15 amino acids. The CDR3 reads CASSEFETYGNEQFF.

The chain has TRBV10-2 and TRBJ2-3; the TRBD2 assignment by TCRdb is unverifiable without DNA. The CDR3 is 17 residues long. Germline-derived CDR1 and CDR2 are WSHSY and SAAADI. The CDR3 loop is CASSGPTSGRGTDTQYF.

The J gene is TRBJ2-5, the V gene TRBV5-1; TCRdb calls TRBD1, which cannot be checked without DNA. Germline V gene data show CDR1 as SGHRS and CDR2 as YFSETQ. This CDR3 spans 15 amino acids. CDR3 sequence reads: CASSRSGVQGETQYF.

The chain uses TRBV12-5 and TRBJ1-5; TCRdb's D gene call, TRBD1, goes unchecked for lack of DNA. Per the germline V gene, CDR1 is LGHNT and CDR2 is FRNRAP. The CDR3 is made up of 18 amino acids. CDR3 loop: CASGPWTGGPEGNQPQHF.

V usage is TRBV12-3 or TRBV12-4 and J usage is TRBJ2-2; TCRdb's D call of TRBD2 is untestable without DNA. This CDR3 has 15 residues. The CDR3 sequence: CASRPGLEHTGELFF.

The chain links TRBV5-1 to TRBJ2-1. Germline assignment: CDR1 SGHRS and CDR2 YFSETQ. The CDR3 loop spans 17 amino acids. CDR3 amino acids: CASSLAKGPSFFNEQFF. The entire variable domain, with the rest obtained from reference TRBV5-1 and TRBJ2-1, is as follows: KAGVTQTPRYLIKTRGQQVTLSCSPISGHRSVSWYQQTPGQGLQFLFEYFSETQRNKGNFPGRFSGRQFSNSRSEMNVSTLELGDSALYLCASSLAKGPSFFNEQFFGPGTRLTVL.

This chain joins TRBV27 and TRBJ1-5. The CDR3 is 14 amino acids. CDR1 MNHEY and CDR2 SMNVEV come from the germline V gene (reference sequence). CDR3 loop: CASSFNLAYQPQHF.

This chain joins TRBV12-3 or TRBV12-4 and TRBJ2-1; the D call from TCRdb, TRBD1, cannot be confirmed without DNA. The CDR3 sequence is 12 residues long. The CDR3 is CASSFGGQQQFF.

The chain's CDR3 is CATSRGQGRGTGELFF. V and J are TRBV15 and TRBJ2-2; TCRdb proposes TRBD1, but this gene call is untestable without DNA. CDR3 length: 16 amino acids. Germline V gene data show CDR1 as LNHNV and CDR2 as YYDKDF (reference sequence).

CDR3 loop: CASSPTRGGSTDTQYF. V usage is TRBV7-9 and J usage is TRBJ2-3; TCRdb indicates TRBD2, and absent DNA this call remains unverified. The CDR3 has 16 amino acids. CDR1 and CDR2 (germline): SEHNR, FQNEAQ (reference sequence).

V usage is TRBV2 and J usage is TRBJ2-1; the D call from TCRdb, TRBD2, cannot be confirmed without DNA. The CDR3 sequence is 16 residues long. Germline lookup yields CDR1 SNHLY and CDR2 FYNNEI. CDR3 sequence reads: CASTLRRVGSYNEQFF.

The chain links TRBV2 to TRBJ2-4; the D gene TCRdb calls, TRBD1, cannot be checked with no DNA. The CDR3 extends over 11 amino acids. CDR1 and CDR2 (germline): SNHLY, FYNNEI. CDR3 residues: CASTSRDVQYF.

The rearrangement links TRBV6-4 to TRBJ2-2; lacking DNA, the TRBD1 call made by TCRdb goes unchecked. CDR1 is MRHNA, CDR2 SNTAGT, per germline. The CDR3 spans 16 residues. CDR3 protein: CASRAIDRGDTGELFF.

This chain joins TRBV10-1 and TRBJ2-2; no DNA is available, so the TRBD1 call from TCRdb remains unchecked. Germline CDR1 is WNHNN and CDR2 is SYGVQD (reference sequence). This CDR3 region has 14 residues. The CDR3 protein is CASGDRVNTGELFF.

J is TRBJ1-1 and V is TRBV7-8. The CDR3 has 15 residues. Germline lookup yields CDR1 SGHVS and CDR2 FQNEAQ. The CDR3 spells CASSLRAGQNTEAFF.

CDR3 sequence: CASSLILNYGYTF. The chain carries TRBV5-1 and TRBJ1-2. The CDR3 is made up of 13 amino acids. Germline V gives CDR1 SGHRS, CDR2 YFSETQ. The variable domain in full, with the rest retrieved from reference TRBV5-1 and TRBJ1-2, is KAGVTQTPRYLIKTRGQQVTLSCSPISGHRSVSWYQQTPGQGLQFLFEYFSETQRNKGNFPGRFSGRQFSNSRSEMNVSTLELGDSALYLCASSLILNYGYTFGSGTRLTVV.

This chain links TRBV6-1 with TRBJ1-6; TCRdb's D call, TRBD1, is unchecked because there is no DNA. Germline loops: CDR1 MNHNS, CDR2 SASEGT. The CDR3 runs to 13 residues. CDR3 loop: CASSESPMAPLHF.